The source of this T cell receptor (beta chain) is a study of T cells after yellow fever vaccination. Study context: The SMART-Seq v4 Ultra Low Input method served to prepare the low-cell-number fractions.

Germline assignment: CDR1 DFQATT and CDR2 SNEGSKA (reference sequence). Trimming at V came to 5 bases and at J to 8 bases, leaving 12 bases not matched to a gene. This CDR3 region has 15 residues. TCRdb reprocessed the 5' RACE reads via MiXCR and lists one record per CDR3 protein. The sample has approximately 120,000 distinct CDR3 sequences, nearly 7.5% seen once; the top ten hold roughly 2.6%. Study-wide findings and caveats: Abundant clonotypes (contaminants from the bulk population) could be present in FACS-sorted repertoires. A small share of clonotypes appeared in both CD4 and CD8 compartments.

This clonotype was detected ten times or more. Its antigen is not known. The source was CD4+ T cells sorted from PBMCs, collected less than 11 days after the first yellow fever vaccination. The chain is built from TRBV20-1 and TRBJ1-6; 7 positions agree with TRBD1. This clonotype was obtained from a man between 18 and 29 years old who received the YFV17D yellow fever vaccine. Here the CDR3 DNA reads TGCAGTGCTTACAATCCGCAGGGGGGGCATTCACCCCTCCACTTT. Protein: CSAYNPQGGHSPLHF.